Listed below are T cell receptor beta chains from one sample, sequenced in a study of fetal regulatory T cell absence and autoimmunity. Data came from immunoSEQ multiplex PCR; TCRdb stores just in-frame clones and leaves some out. The repertoire consists of about 50,000 clones, with about 79% occurring once and the leading ten covering 0.35% to 0.5%. The sequenced material came from cord blood. The receptors stem from a newborn boy with IPEX syndrome. Both conserved end residues are part of each CDR3. D genes are given only for firm matches. Only some rows state a clone size, as once, few, many or a class for expanded clones.

j_gene | v_gene | abundance | d_gene | CDR3nt | CDR3aa
TRBJ2-1 | TRBV27 | - | TRBD2 | TGTGCCAGCAGTAAGCGGGACTCCTACAATGAGCAGTTCTTC | CASSKRDSYNEQFF
TRBJ2-3 | TRBV18 | - | - | TGTGCCAGCTCACCGACCAAGGAGAGAGGGAACACAGATACGCAGTATTTT | CASSPTKERGNTDTQYF
TRBJ2-5 | TRBV30 | - | TRBD2 | TGTGCCTGGAGTAGATTTAGCGGGACTCAAGAGACCCAGTACTTC | CAWSRFSGTQETQYF
TRBJ1-2 | TRBV5-1 | - | - | TGCGCCAGCAGCTTACTTCGGGGGCGCGACTATGGCTACACCTTC | CASSLLRGRDYGYTF
TRBJ1-5 | TRBV19 | - | TRBD1 | TGTGCCAGTAGTAGGGGGGACAGGGGCAATCAGCCCCAGCATTTT | CASSRGDRGNQPQHF
TRBJ2-5 | TRBV7-9 | - | - | TGTGCCAGCAGCTTAGCGCAATTAACAGTTGTTCGAGAGACCCAGTACTTC | CASSLAQLTVVRETQYF
TRBJ2-3 | TRBV12-5 | - | - | TGTGCTAGTGGCGTCCGGGACACTAGCACAGATACGCAGTATTTT | CASGVRDTSTDTQYF
TRBJ2-1 | TRBV7-9 | - | TRBD1 | TGTGCCAGCAGACAGGGACAGCACAATGAGCAGTTCTTC | CASRQGQHNEQFF
TRBJ1-5 | TRBV27 | - | - | TGTGCCAGCAGTTTATCACAGAATCAGCCCCAGCATTTT | CASSLSQNQPQHF
TRBJ2-3 | TRBV7-9 | - | - | TGTGCCAGCAGCACCGGGACACCCAGCACAGATACGCAGTATTTT | CASSTGTPSTDTQYF
TRBJ2-1 | TRBV6-1 | - | - | TGTGCCAGCAGTGAGACTAGCTCCTACAATGAGCAGTTCTTC | CASSETSSYNEQFF
TRBJ2-1 | TRBV7-2 | - | - | TGTGCCAGCAGCTTTGACTACAATGAGCAGTTCTTC | CASSFDYNEQFF
TRBJ2-5 | TRBV13 | - | TRBD1 | TGTGCCAGCAGCTTAGGCCACAGGGGCGAGACCCAGTACTTC | CASSLGHRGETQYF
TRBJ2-1 | TRBV29-1 | - | - | TGCAGCGTGGGGATCTACTACTCCTACAATGAGCAGTTCTTC | CSVGIYYSYNEQFF
TRBJ1-5 | TRBV19 | - | TRBD1 | TGTGCCAGTAGTATAGGAGCAGGGGGCTACAATCAGCCCCAGCATTTT | CASSIGAGGYNQPQHF
TRBJ1-1 | TRBV5-6 | - | - | TGTGCCAGCAGCTTCATAATGGGGACTGAAGCTTTCTTT | CASSFIMGTEAFF
TRBJ1-1 | TRBV2 | - | - | TGTGCCAGCAGTGAGAGGTTAAGGACTGAAGCTTTCTTT | CASSERLRTEAFF
TRBJ2-3 | TRBV18 | - | TRBD2 | TGTGCCAGCTCACCCGGACGTTGGACTAGCGGGAGCACAGATACGCAGTATTTT | CASSPGRWTSGSTDTQYF
TRBJ2-3 | TRBV21-1 | - | - | TGTGCCACCTCACGTAGCGGGGACACAGATACGCAGTATTTT | CATSRSGDTDTQYF
TRBJ1-1 | TRBV27 | - | - | TGTGCCAGCATGGCGGCTCTGGGGGTGGACACTGAAGCTTTCTTT | CASMAALGVDTEAFF
TRBJ1-1 | TRBV11-3 | - | - | TGTGCCAGCAGCTTAAAATCCGGACAGAACACTGAAGCTTTCTTT | CASSLKSGQNTEAFF
TRBJ2-7 | TRBV4-3 | once | TRBD1 | TGCGCCAGCAGCCAAGGTATTCGTTACAGGGGCTACGAGCAGTACTTC | CASSQGIRYRGYEQYF
TRBJ1-5 | TRBV10-3 | - | - | TGTGCCATCAGTGAGTCAGCGGGACCGATTAGCAATCAGCCCCAGCATTTT | CAISESAGPISNQPQHF
TRBJ1-1 | TRBV6-5 | - | TRBD1 | TGTGCCAGCAGGGACAGGGCGAACACTGAAGCTTTCTTT | CASRDRANTEAFF
TRBJ2-3 | TRBV4-1 | - | TRBD2 | TGCGCCAGCAGTATTCTAGCGGGGAGCACAGATACGCAGTATTTT | CASSILAGSTDTQYF
TRBJ2-5 | TRBV5-6 | - | - | TGTGCCAGCAGCTTTGAAGAGACCCAGTACTTC | CASSFEETQYF
TRBJ2-3 | TRBV7-2 | - | TRBD2 | TGTGCCAGCAGCCCGGGGACTAGCGGGAGGTCTGCAGATACGCAGTATTTT | CASSPGTSGRSADTQYF
TRBJ2-2 | TRBV5-1 | - | - | TGCGCCAGCTCCCGAGGTTACACCGGGGAGCTGTTTTTT | CASSRGYTGELFF
TRBJ2-5 | TRBV11-2 | - | TRBD2 | TGTGCCAGCAGCTTAGCTCCGGGACTAGCGGGAAGAGAGACCCAGTACTTC | CASSLAPGLAGRETQYF
TRBJ2-3 | TRBV10-3 | - | - | TGTGCCATCAGTGAGAAACTTAACACAGATACGCAGTATTTT | CAISEKLNTDTQYF
TRBJ1-6 | TRBV6-5 | few | - | TGTGCCAGCAGTTACTCGAGCGGGGGGGGTTCACCCCTCCACTTT | CASSYSSGGGSPLHF
TRBJ2-7 | TRBV7-9 | - | - | TGTGCCAGCAGGGGGACTCAGATTGGAAACGAGCAGTACTTC | CASRGTQIGNEQYF
TRBJ1-3 | TRBV18 | - | - | TGTGCCAGCTCACCCGACAACTCTGGAAACACCATATATTTT | CASSPDNSGNTIYF
TRBJ2-3 | TRBV19 | - | TRBD2 | TGTGCCAGTAGTATGTCACCGGGACTAGCGGGGGGAAGCACAGATACGCAGTATTTT | CASSMSPGLAGGSTDTQYF
TRBJ2-3 | TRBV29-1 | - | - | TGCAGCGTTGAGGAGGGACGGACAGATACGCAGTATTTT | CSVEEGRTDTQYF
TRBJ2-7 | TRBV30 | - | - | TGTGCCTGGAGTAAGGGGGGGATCCACGAGCAGTACTTC | CAWSKGGIHEQYF
TRBJ2-3 | TRBV9 | - | TRBD2 | TGTGCCAGCAGCGTAGGACTAGCGGGGGGGCCAGATACGCAGTATTTT | CASSVGLAGGPDTQYF
TRBJ1-1 | TRBV5-8 | - | - | TGTGCCAGCAGCTTGAGGGGGAACACTGAAGCTTTCTTT | CASSLRGNTEAFF
TRBJ2-1 | TRBV25-1 | few | - | TGTGCCAGCAGTGTTTACAATGAGCAGTTCTTC | CASSVYNEQFF
TRBJ2-3 | TRBV16 | - | - | TGTGCCAGCAGCCGATCGGATGGGGGCACAGATACGCAGTATTTT | CASSRSDGGTDTQYF
TRBJ1-4 | TRBV11-2 | - | - | TGTGCCAGCAGCTTAGGGCCCGGGGATCATAATGAAAAACTGTTTTTT | CASSLGPGDHNEKLFF
TRBJ1-6 | TRBV5-1 | - | TRBD1 | TGCGCCAGCAGCTTGGGACAGGGCTCTAATTCACCCCTCCACTTT | CASSLGQGSNSPLHF
TRBJ2-7 | TRBV11-2 | - | TRBD1 | TGTGCCAGCAGCTATCAGACAGGGGAAGTGGGCTACGAGCAGTACTTC | CASSYQTGEVGYEQYF
TRBJ1-1 | TRBV19 | - | - | TGTGCCAGTAGTATAGATCTGGGGACAGAAGCTTTCTTT | CASSIDLGTEAFF
TRBJ2-5 | TRBV2 | - | - | TGTGCCAGCGGGCAGGAAGGAGAGACCCAGTACTTC | CASGQEGETQYF
TRBJ1-6 | TRBV19 | - | - | TGTGCCAGTAGCCATGCCCTTATCAATTCACCCCTCCACTTT | CASSHALINSPLHF
TRBJ1-2 | TRBV20-1 | - | - | TGCAGTGCTAGACAGTCCAATGGTTACACCTTC | CSARQSNGYTF
TRBJ1-2 | TRBV7-2 | once | - | TGTGCCAGCAGCTTAAATGGCTACACCTTC | CASSLNGYTF
TRBJ2-1 | TRBV30 | - | TRBD2 | TGTGCCTGGAGCCTACCCGCTGGGACTAGCGGGAGGAGTTACCCCTACAATGAGCAGTTCTTC | CAWSLPAGTSGRSYPYNEQFF
TRBJ2-1 | TRBV19 | - | TRBD2 | TGTGCCAGTAGTATAGCCCGGGGACTAGCGGGGGGCAGCTCCTACAATGAGCAGTTCTTC | CASSIARGLAGGSSYNEQFF
TRBJ1-1 | TRBV6-1 | few | TRBD1 | TGTGCCAGCAGTGGGACAGGGGTGGGTGAAGCTTTCTTT | CASSGTGVGEAFF
TRBJ2-7 | TRBV6-5 | - | TRBD2 | TGTGCCAGCAGTTACTCGTTTGCGGGAGGGTACGAGCAGTACTTC | CASSYSFAGGYEQYF
TRBJ2-3 | TRBV9 | once | - | TGTGCCAGCAGCGTAGCGACAGGTAGCACAGATACGCAGTATTTT | CASSVATGSTDTQYF
TRBJ2-7 | TRBV6-1 | - | TRBD2 | TGTGCCAGCAGTGCGGGGACTAGCGGGAGTGGTATCCACGAGCAGTACTTC | CASSAGTSGSGIHEQYF